The 17 T cell receptor beta chains in this list originate from one sample, sequenced in a study of radiation and T cells in renal cell carcinoma. Time point meaning: baseline pretreatment blood. The sample's treatment: 15 Gy SBRT to primary tumor, nephrectomy 4 weeks later. Sequencing was performed with immunoSEQ multiplex PCR; in TCRdb, only in-frame clones are kept and a portion is missing. The sample consists of around 140,000 clones, 70% to 90% of them appearing once. The input for sequencing was blood, taken from a patient whose treatment included radiotherapy and nephrectomy. The receptors stem from a woman aged 45 to 65 with renal cell carcinoma.

The genes are TRBV4-1 and TRBJ1-1, with 7 positions matching TRBD1. This CDR3 region has 14 residues. Looked up from germline, CDR1 is MGHRA and CDR2 is YSYEKL. Trimming removed 4 bases from V and 3 bases from J; junction bases left unmatched: 5. CDR3 nucleotides: TGCGCCAGCAGCCGCGACAGGGAGGACACTGAAGCTTTCTTT. Amino acids: CASSRDREDTEAFF.

The chain uses TRBV10-2 and TRBJ1-1; D is possibly TRBD1 (5 bases). The CDR3 contains 14 residues. V lost 3 bases and J 1 base, leaving 9 bases between the germline ends. Germline loops: CDR1 WSHSY, CDR2 SAAADI. CDR3 coding DNA: TGCGCCAGCAGTGACGGGGCGGAGAACACTGAAGCTTTCTTT. Translating it yields CASSDGAENTEAFF.

The CDR3 DNA reads TGTGCCACCAAAAGAGGGCGGAGAAACTACGAGCAGTACTTC. This translates into CATKRGRRNYEQYF. V gene TRBV9 combines with J gene TRBJ2-7, with D possibly being TRBD2 (5 bases). Germline CDR1 reads SGDLS; CDR2 reads YYNGEE. Trimming removed 9 bases from V and 3 bases from J, with 19 bases in between. This CDR3 spans 14 amino acids.

The rearrangement joins TRBV7-2 to TRBJ2-7; D ambiguous. CDR3 length equals 15 residues. CDR1 and CDR2 (germline): SGHTA, FQGNSA. Trimming removed 1 base from V and 0 bases from J, with 10 bases in between. This chain's CDR3 is CASSLDSLRSYEQYF. The CDR3 region has the DNA TGTGCCAGCAGCTTAGACTCACTACGCTCCTACGAGCAGTACTTC.

This clone appeared a few times. The chain joins TRBV21-1 to TRBJ1-5. TRBV21-1 is a pseudogene. This CDR3 has 14 amino acids. The CDR3, as DNA: TGTGCCAGCCGAGGGAGGGGGCATCGTCAGCCCCAGCATTTT. This translates into CASRGRGHRQPQHF.

This sequence joins TRBV19 and TRBJ1-1; no definite D call. Germline CDR1 is LNHDA and CDR2 is SQIVND (reference sequence). The CDR3 consists of 14 residues. V was shortened by 2 bases and J by 1 base, with 8 bases between the two germline ends. CDR3 sequence reads: CASSISGSNTEAFF. In DNA form, the CDR3 reads TGTGCCAGTAGTATATCGGGGTCGAACACTGAAGCTTTCTTT. The variable domain in full, with the rest retrieved from reference TRBV19 and TRBJ1-1, is DGGITQSPKYLFRKEGQNVTLSCEQNLNHDAMYWYRQDPGQGLRLIYYSQIVNDFQKGDIAEGYSVSREKKESFPLTVTSAQKNPTAFYLCASSISGSNTEAFFGQGTRLTVV.

The V and J genes are TRBV7-2 and TRBJ2-7, with 10 nucleotides matching TRBD2. CDR1 SGHTA and CDR2 FQGNSA come from the germline V gene. The CDR3 is 19 amino acids. The J segment lost 6 bases and the V segment lost 0 bases, leaving 17 bases of the junction unmatched. For the CDR3, the DNA is TGTGCCAGCAGCTTAGCATCGGTAGCGGGAGGCCGTTTTTTTGGCGAGCAGTACTTC. Translation gives CASSLASVAGGRFFGEQYF.

The chain links TRBV29-1 to TRBJ2-7, with a possible D match to TRBD2 (5 bases). V was cut by 2 bases and J by 6 bases, with 11 bases left in between. The length of the CDR3 is 12 residues. Per germline, CDR1 SQVTM and CDR2 ANQGSEA. The CDR3 sequence is CSVEWGSAEQYF. The CDR3 nucleotides are TGCAGCGTTGAATGGGGTAGCGCCGAGCAGTACTTC.

CDR3 in amino acids: CAWSIRRGGHFDTQYF. CDR3 nucleotide sequence: TGTGCCTGGAGTATCCGACGCGGGGGGCACTTTGATACGCAGTATTTT. The chain links TRBV30 to TRBJ2-3, with TRBD2 identical over 8 bases. The CDR3 has 16 residues. The junction had 13 bases not matched to a gene; V was cut back by 2 bases and J by 6 bases. Germline V gene data show CDR1 as GTSNPN and CDR2 as SVGIG (reference sequence).

V is TRBV2 and J is TRBJ2-2; TRBD1 is a possible D gene (6 bases). V lost 7 bases and J 1 base, leaving 7 bases between the germline ends. In germline, CDR1 is SNHLY, CDR2 FYNNEI. The CDR3 is 13 residues long. The CDR3: CASTTGNTGELFF. DNA for the CDR3: TGTGCCAGCACGACAGGGAACACCGGGGAGCTGTTTTTT.

Concerning this clone: A junction end diverges from the germline sequence, so it may reflect a read error. The V gene is TRBV14, the J gene TRBJ2-7, with D possibly called TRBD1 or TRBD2 (6 bases each). The CDR3 loop spans 15 amino acids. Germline CDR1 is SGHDN and CDR2 is FVKESK. This CDR3 reads CASTQGGSGSYEQYF. The CDR3 DNA follows: TGTGCCAGCACCCAAGGGGGTAGCGGCTCCTACGAGCAGTACTTC. The whole variable domain, remainder taken from reference TRBV14 and TRBJ2-7, is EAGVTQFPSHSVIEKGQTVTLRCDPISGHDNLYWYRRVMGKEIKFLLHFVKESKQDESGMPNNRFLAERTGGTYSTLKVQPAELEDSGVYFCASTQGGSGSYEQYFGPGTRLTVT.

CDR3 in amino acids: CASTPFGQGANQPQHF. CDR3 DNA sequence: TGCGCCAGCACCCCGTTCGGACAGGGGGCGAATCAGCCCCAGCATTTT. V and J are TRBV5-1 and TRBJ1-5; TRBD1 agrees at 11 bases. The CDR3 spans 16 residues. Germline lookup yields CDR1 SGHRS and CDR2 YFSETQ. The V and J ends lost 6 bases and 4 bases, in that order; junction bases with no gene match: 9.

This clone was detected a few times. This chain uses TRBV28 with TRBJ2-6, with D unresolved. Germline values: CDR1 MDHEN, CDR2 SYDVKM. V was shortened by 3 bases and J by 0 bases, with 9 bases between the two germline ends. CDR3 length equals 16 residues. The CDR3 reads CASSFGRSSGANVLTF. The CDR3 DNA follows: TGTGCCAGCAGTTTCGGACGGAGCTCTGGGGCCAACGTCCTGACTTTC.

This rearrangement joins TRBV6-5 to TRBJ2-1; 7 bases align to TRBD1. The CDR3 has 15 residues. Trimming cost V 0 bases and J 4 bases; bases outside gene matches: 3. The V gene's germline CDR1 is MNHEY and CDR2 SVGAGI. The CDR3 protein is CASSYSTGPYNEQFF. CDR3 nucleotides: TGTGCCAGCAGTTACTCGACAGGGCCGTACAATGAGCAGTTCTTC.

This clone was recorded only once. CDR3 sequence reads: CASTAGSYEQYF. CDR3 DNA sequence: TGTGCCAGCACCGCGGGCTCCTACGAGCAGTACTTC. V is TRBV7-9 and J is TRBJ2-7; possible D gene TRBD2, 5 bases. This CDR3 has 12 amino acids. Trimming stripped 7 bases from V and 0 bases from J, with 7 bases between. CDR1 is SEHNR, CDR2 FQNEAQ, per germline (reference sequence).

CDR3 amino acids: CATSRDQYGYTF. As DNA, the CDR3 is TGTGCCACCAGCAGAGATCAGTATGGCTACACCTTC. The chain joins TRBV15 to TRBJ1-2, with unresolved D. This CDR3 is 12 amino acids long. The germline V gene encodes CDR1 LNHNV and CDR2 YYDKDF (reference sequence). V was cut by 0 bases and J by 5 bases, with 4 bases left in between.

This chain's CDR3 is CASSYARRETQYF. CDR3 nucleotides: TGCGCCAGCAGTTACGCCCGACGAGAGACCCAGTACTTC. The chain has TRBV5-1 and TRBJ2-5; no reliable D call. CDR1 is SGHRS and CDR2 is YFSETQ in the germline V gene. The ends were cut back, 5 bases at V and 4 bases at J, with 12 bases in the middle. The CDR3 sequence is 13 residues long.